This paragraph covers one T cell receptor beta chain sequence. Its antigen is currently unknown. Using immunoSEQ multiplex PCR, the repertoire was profiled, and TCRdb retains in-frame clones only, with some absent. This table holds 90,000 to 100,000 clones, almost 80% found once. This record belongs to a study of cytotoxic CD8 clonotypes in ibrutinib-treated CLL. Points from the study as a whole: The clonality rise at ibrutinib response reflected private clonotype expansion.

The CDR3 is made up of 14 amino acids. Germline CDR1 reads SEHNR; CDR2 reads FQNEAQ (reference sequence). The V gene lost 3 bases and the J gene lost 3 bases, with 12 bases spanning the gap. This chain connects TRBV7-9 to TRBJ2-7; TRBD2 is a possible D gene (6 bases). The receptor was isolated from a human donor with chronic lymphocytic leukemia. Sequenced material: PBMCs, taken after 12 months of ibrutinib treatment. CDR3 DNA sequence: TGTGCCAGCAGCTTGGCGGGGACCCACTACGAGCAGTACTTC. It translates to CASSLAGTHYEQYF. The complete variable domain, with remaining parts taken from reference TRBV7-9 and TRBJ2-7, reads DTGVSQNPRHKITKRGQNVTFRCDPISEHNRLYWYRQTLGQGPEFLTYFQNEAQLEKSRLLSDRFSAERPKGSFSTLEIQRTEQGDSAMYLCASSLAGTHYEQYFGPGTRLTVT.